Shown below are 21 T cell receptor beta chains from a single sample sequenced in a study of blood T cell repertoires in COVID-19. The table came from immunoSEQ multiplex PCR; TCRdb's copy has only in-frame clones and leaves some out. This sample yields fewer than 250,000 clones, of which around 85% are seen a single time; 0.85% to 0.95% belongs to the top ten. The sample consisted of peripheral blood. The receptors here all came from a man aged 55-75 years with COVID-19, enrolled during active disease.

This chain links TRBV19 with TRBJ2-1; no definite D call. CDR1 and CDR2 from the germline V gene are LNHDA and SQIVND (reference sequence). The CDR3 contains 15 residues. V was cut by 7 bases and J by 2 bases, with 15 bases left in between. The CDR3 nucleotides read TGTGCCAGTACCACCGGAACAGTCACCTACAATGAGCAGTTCTTC. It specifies CASTTGTVTYNEQFF.

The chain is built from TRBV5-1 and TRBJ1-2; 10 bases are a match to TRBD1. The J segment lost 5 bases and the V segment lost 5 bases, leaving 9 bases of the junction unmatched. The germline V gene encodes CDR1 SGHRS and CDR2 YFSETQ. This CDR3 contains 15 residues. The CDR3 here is CASRMTGGATYGYTF. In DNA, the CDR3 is TGCGCCAGCAGAATGACAGGGGGCGCGACATATGGCTACACCTTC.

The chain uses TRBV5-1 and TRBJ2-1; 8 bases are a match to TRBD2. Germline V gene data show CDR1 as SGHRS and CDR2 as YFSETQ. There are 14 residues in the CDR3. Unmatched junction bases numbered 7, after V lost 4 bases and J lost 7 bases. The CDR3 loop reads CASSMRAGENEQFF. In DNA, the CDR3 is TGCGCCAGCAGCATGCGAGCGGGAGAGAATGAGCAGTTCTTC.

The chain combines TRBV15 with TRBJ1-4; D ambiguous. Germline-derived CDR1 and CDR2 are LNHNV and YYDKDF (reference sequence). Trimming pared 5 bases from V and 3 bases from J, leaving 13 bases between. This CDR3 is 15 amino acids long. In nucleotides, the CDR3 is TGTGCCACCAGCGGGCGGGCGAGGGCTAATGAAAAACTGTTTTTT. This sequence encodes CATSGRARANEKLFF.

CDR3 coding DNA: TGCGCCAGCAGCTTGGGTGGCCAGGGATTGAATGAGCAGTTCTTC. Its protein is CASSLGGQGLNEQFF. V usage is TRBV5-1 and J usage is TRBJ2-1; possibly TRBD1 for D (5 bases). The CDR3 runs 15 residues. The ends were cut back, 0 bases at V and 7 bases at J, with 14 bases in the middle. Germline V lookup: CDR1 SGHRS, CDR2 YFSETQ.

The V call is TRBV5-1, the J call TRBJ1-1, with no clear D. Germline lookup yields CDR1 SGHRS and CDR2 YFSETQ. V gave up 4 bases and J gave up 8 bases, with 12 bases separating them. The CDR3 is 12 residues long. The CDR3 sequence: CASSENRSEAFF. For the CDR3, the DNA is TGCGCCAGCAGCGAGAACAGATCAGAAGCTTTCTTT.

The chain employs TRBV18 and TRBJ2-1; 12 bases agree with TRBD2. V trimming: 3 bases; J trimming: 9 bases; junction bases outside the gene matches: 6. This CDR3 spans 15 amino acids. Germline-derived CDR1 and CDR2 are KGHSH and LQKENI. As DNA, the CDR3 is TGTGCCAGCTCACCGCCCGGACTAGCGGGACGTGAGCAGTTCTTC. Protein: CASSPPGLAGREQFF.

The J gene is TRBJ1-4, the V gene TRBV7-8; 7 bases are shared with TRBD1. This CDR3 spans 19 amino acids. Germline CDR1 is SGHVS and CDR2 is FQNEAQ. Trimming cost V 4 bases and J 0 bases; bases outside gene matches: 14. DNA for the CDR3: TGTGCCAGCAGCTCGTGGGGGGACAGAACATCTGCAACTAATGAAAAACTGTTTTTT. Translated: CASSSWGDRTSATNEKLFF. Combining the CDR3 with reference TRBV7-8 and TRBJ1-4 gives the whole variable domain GAGVSQSPRYKVAKRGQDVALRCDPISGHVSLFWYQQALGQGPEFLTYFQNEAQLDKSGLPSDRFFAERPEGSVSTLKIQRTQQEDSAVYLCASSSWGDRTSATNEKLFFGSGTQLSVL.

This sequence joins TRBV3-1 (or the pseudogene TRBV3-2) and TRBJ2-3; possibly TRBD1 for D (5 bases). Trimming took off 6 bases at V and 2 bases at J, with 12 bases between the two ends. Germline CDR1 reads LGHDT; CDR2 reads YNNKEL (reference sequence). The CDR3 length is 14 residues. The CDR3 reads CASRIDSYTDTQYF. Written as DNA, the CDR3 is TGTGCCAGCAGGATAGACAGTTACACAGATACGCAGTATTTT.

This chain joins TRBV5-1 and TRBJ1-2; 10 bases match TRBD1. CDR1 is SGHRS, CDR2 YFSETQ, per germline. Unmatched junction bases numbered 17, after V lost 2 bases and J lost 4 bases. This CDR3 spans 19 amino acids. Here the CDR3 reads CASSLRPGQGMVLGYGYTF. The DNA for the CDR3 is TGCGCCAGCAGCTTACGGCCGGGACAGGGGATGGTGTTGGGCTATGGCTACACCTTC.

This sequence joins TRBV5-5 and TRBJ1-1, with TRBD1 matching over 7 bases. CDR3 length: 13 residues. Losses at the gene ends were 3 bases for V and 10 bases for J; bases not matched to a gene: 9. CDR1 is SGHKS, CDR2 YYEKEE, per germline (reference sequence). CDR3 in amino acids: CASSSGQAVRAFF. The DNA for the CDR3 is TGTGCCAGCAGCTCCGGACAGGCCGTGCGAGCTTTCTTT.

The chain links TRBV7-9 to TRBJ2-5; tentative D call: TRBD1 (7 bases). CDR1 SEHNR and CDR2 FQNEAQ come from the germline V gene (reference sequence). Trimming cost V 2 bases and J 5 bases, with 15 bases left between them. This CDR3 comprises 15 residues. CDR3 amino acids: CASSLTEGAGETQYF. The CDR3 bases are TGTGCCAGCAGCTTAACAGAGGGGGCGGGGGAGACCCAGTACTTC.

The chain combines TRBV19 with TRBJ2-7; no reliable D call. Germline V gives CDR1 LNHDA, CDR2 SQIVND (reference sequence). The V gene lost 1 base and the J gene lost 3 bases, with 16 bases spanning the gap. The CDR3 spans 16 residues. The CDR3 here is CASSIAAISPLYEQYF. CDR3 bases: TGTGCCAGTAGTATAGCCGCGATAAGCCCCCTCTACGAGCAGTACTTC. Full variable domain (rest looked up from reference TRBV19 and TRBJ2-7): DGGITQSPKYLFRKEGQNVTLSCEQNLNHDAMYWYRQDPGQGLRLIYYSQIVNDFQKGDIAEGYSVSREKKESFPLTVTSAQKNPTAFYLCASSIAAISPLYEQYFGPGTRLTVT.

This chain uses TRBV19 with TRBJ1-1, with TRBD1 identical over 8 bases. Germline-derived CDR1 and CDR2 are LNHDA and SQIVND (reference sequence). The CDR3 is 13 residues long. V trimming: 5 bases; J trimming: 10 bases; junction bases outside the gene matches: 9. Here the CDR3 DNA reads TGTGCCAGTAGTCCGGATTGGACAGGGACAGCTTTCTTT. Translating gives CASSPDWTGTAFF.

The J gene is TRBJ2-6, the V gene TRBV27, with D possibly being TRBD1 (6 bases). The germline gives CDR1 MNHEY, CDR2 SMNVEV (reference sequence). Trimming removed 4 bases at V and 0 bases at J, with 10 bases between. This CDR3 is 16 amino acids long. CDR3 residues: CASSSYRDSGANVLTF. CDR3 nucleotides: TGTGCCAGCAGTTCCTACAGGGACTCTGGGGCCAACGTCCTGACTTTC.

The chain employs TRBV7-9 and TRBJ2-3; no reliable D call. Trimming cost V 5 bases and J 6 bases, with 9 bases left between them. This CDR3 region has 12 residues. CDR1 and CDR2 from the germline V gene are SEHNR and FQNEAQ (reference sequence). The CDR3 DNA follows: TGTGCCAGCAGCACCTACTCGGATACGCAGTATTTT. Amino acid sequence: CASSTYSDTQYF.

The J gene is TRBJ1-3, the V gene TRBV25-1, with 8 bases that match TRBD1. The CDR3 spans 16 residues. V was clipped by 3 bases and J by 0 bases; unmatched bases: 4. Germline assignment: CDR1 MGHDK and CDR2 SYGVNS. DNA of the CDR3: TGTGCCAGCAGTGAGTGGGGACAGGCCTCTGGAAACACCATATATTTT. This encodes CASSEWGQASGNTIYF.

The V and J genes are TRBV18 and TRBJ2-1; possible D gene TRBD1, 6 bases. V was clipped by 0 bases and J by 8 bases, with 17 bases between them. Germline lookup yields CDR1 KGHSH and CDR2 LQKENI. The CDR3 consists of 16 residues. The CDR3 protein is CASSPPQGSWLDEQFF. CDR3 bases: TGTGCCAGCTCACCACCTCAGGGGTCCTGGTTGGATGAGCAGTTCTTC.

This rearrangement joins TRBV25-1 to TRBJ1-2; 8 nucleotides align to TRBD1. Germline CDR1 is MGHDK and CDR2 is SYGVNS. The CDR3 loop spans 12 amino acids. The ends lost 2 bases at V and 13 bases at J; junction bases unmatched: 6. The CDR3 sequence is CASSEKGQGITF. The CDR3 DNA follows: TGTGCCAGCAGTGAAAAAGGACAGGGTATCACCTTC.

The CDR3 bases are TGTGCCAGCGGAGGTGACAAGAGAAGTGGCTACACCTTC. Amino acids: CASGGDKRSGYTF. The rearrangement joins TRBV12-3 or TRBV12-4 to TRBJ1-2; D gene ambiguous. The length of the CDR3 is 13 residues. V shed 8 bases and J shed 7 bases, with 17 bases lying between them.

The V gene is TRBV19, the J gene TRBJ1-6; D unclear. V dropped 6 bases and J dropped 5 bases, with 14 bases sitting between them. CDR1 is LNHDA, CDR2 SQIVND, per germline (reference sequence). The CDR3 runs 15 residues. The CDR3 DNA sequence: TGTGCCAGTAGCCTTACACGGGATCATAATTCACCCCTCCACTTT. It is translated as CASSLTRDHNSPLHF.